This T cell receptor (beta chain) came from a study of OX40 agonist ivuxolimab in advanced cancers. Notes on the research overall: Ivuxolimab was an agonistic, fully human IgG2 monoclonal antibody directed against OX40 (CD134), a costimulatory receptor. Intravenous ivuxolimab was administered to patients every 2 weeks at six dose levels: 0.01, 0.1, 0.3, 1.5, 3 and 10 mg/kg. Of the approximately 50 patients in dose escalation, about 20 had hepatocellular carcinoma, some 15 had melanoma, 9 had renal cell carcinoma and 9 had head and neck cancer. A male proportion of roughly 85% and a mean age of around 60 years, ranging from 23 to 79, were recorded for the dose-escalation cohort. Prior anti-PD-1, anti-PD-L1 or anti-CTLA-4 therapy was permitted, and checkpoint inhibitors had been received by less than 45% of dose-escalation patients. Three dose-escalation patients achieved partial responses, one with hepatocellular carcinoma and two with cutaneous melanoma. Peripheral TCRbeta sequencing was intended to test whether TCR sequence diversity was altered and clonal T-cell expansion was caused by ivuxolimab. The paper describes the monotherapy dose-escalation part (N = 52 patients) of the phase I trial of ivuxolimab. What the research found in general, with its limitations: Low levels of normalized T-cell clonal expansion were also seen in some nonresponding patients. Antigen specificity was not determined for the clonally expanded peripheral T cells. In the 0.1-3.0 mg/kg groups, partial responders were among the patients with the lowest normalized peripheral clonal expansion, particularly in CD8+ T cells. On average, CD8+ T cells showed more expanded clones than CD4+ T cells after ivuxolimab. Clonal expansion of both CD4+ and CD8+ blood T cells was observed from baseline to week 6 at doses 0.1 to 3.0 mg/kg.

The trial excluded patients who had a history of autoimmune disease or who were on systemic immunosuppression. Peripheral blood for TCR sequencing was collected from all dose cohorts at baseline, on cycle 4 day 1, and on cycle 7 day 1. Samples came from an open-label, multicenter, first-in-human phase I dose-escalation trial of ivuxolimab. Adults with locally advanced or metastatic head and neck squamous cell, hepatocellular, melanoma or renal cell carcinoma were enrolled in the trial. Before TCR sequencing, CD4+ T cells and CD8+ T cells from peripheral blood were sorted into separate populations. Genomic DNA was extracted from sorted cells for sequencing of the TCRbeta CDR3 region. TCRbeta CDR3 regions were sequenced using the immunoSEQ Assay. The table comes from immuneACCESS by way of TCRdb, which keeps in-frame sequences with V and J called. Part of the clones is missing from these tables; in studies checked, under half for an unresolved V gene and the rest for unknown reasons. This sample lists fewer than 100,000 clones; roughly 88% were detected once. In total, the top ten clones hold around 0.35% of the sample.

As for this clone: The specificity of this receptor is unknown. Base quality data are lacking; no much larger clone is found one base away.

The CDR3 measures 14 amino acids from cysteine to phenylalanine. Only CDR3 DNA remains: 42 bases, in frame from the first base. The CDR1 and CDR2 encoded by the germline V gene are MNHEY and SVGAGI. At the junction V is shortened by 6 bases and J by 3 bases; bases outside the gene matches: 3. The sequence is built from TRBV6-5 and TRBJ2-2, with TRBD2 identical over 8 junction bases. The receptor's source is an adult with an advanced solid tumor such as melanoma, head and neck, liver or kidney cancer. Sample: CD4+ or CD8+ T cells sorted from blood, taken in a trial of the OX40 agonist ivuxolimab. The nucleotide sequence reads TGTGCCAGCAGACGGGAGGGGGACACCGGGGAGCTGTTTTTT. This encodes CASRREGDTGELFF.